The 22 T cell receptor beta chains presented below share a single source sample, sequenced in a study of cytomegalovirus exposure and HLA in healthy donors. Primers: 60 Vbeta forward and 13 Jbeta reverse. Clones were read by immunoSEQ multiplex PCR, and TCRdb kept only the in-frame ones, dropping some. The sample consists of roughly 100,000 clones, less than 85% of them appearing once. Sequenced material: PBMCs. Receptors originate from a man in his forties in good health and CMV-seropositive.

The V and J genes are TRBV7-2 and TRBJ2-5, with 8 bases lining up with TRBD2. Germline loops: CDR1 SGHTA, CDR2 FQGNSA. The CDR3 extends over 14 amino acids. Trimming cost V 2 bases and J 4 bases; bases outside gene matches: 3. The CDR3 region has the DNA TGTGCCAGCAGCTTACAGCGGGGGCCAGAGACCCAGTACTTC. Protein sequence: CASSLQRGPETQYF.

The gene calls are TRBV9 and TRBJ2-7, with 8 bases aligning to TRBD1. This CDR3 is built from 14 residues. V shed 9 bases and J 0 bases; nucleotides not matched to a gene: 8. From germline, CDR1 is SGDLS and CDR2 YYNGEE. DNA of the CDR3: TGTGCCATCCTGACCGGGACAGGCTCCTACGAGCAGTACTTC. Its protein is CAILTGTGSYEQYF.

The CDR3 bases are TGTGCCAGCATTCCCGGAAGGGGACAGCGTGAAGCTTTCTTT. This encodes CASIPGRGQREAFF. This chain uses TRBV2 with TRBJ1-1, with 7 bases identical to TRBD1. V dropped 7 bases and J dropped 7; count of bases not matched to a gene: 12. CDR3 length: 14 residues. Germline-derived CDR1 and CDR2 are SNHLY and FYNNEI.

J is TRBJ1-4 and V is TRBV5-5; D remains ambiguous. The CDR3 totals 14 residues. Trimming removed 6 bases from V and 5 bases from J, with 14 bases in between. Germline V lookup: CDR1 SGHKS, CDR2 YYEKEE (reference sequence). This chain's CDR3 is CASTETTWNEKLFF. The CDR3 DNA reads TGTGCCAGCACCGAGACAACCTGGAATGAAAAACTGTTTTTT.

This rearrangement joins TRBV18 to TRBJ2-5, with 12 bases lining up with TRBD2. This CDR3 has 16 amino acids. Germline values: CDR1 KGHSH, CDR2 LQKENI. Germline trimming cut 0 bases from V and 9 bases from J; bases unmatched to any gene: 8. CDR3 in DNA: TGTGCCAGCTCACCACCGGGACTAGCGGGCCCGCGGGCCCAGTACTTC. It codes for CASSPPGLAGPRAQYF.

This clone was picked up one time. The gene calls are TRBV4-3 and TRBJ1-6, with 8 positions matching TRBD1. The V gene's germline CDR1 is LGHNA and CDR2 YSLEER. The CDR3 sequence is 17 residues long. Trimming at V came to 4 bases and at J to 9 bases, leaving 14 bases not matched to a gene. The CDR3 DNA reads TGCGCCAGCAGCCCCTACTGGACAGGGACCGGTAGTTCACCCCTCCACTTT. It specifies CASSPYWTGTGSSPLHF.

J is TRBJ2-7 and V is TRBV7-8, with 9 bases that match TRBD2. CDR3 size: 17 residues. V trimming: 5 bases; J trimming: 2 bases; junction bases outside the gene matches: 13. Germline V gene data show CDR1 as SGHVS and CDR2 as FQNEAQ. Here the CDR3 reads CASSLQVQTSGTYEQYF. CDR3 bases: TGTGCCAGCAGCCTCCAGGTACAGACTAGCGGAACCTACGAGCAGTACTTC.

The chain has TRBV6-6 and TRBJ1-5; TRBD1 matches 9 bases. This CDR3 is 16 amino acids long. Germline CDR1 MNHNY, CDR2 SVGAGI (reference sequence). Trimming at V came to 4 bases and at J to 3 bases, leaving 7 bases not matched to a gene. The CDR3 sequence: CASSWDRAHYNQPQHF. CDR3 DNA sequence: TGTGCCAGCAGTTGGGACAGGGCCCATTACAATCAGCCCCAGCATTTT.

The genes are TRBV6-1 and TRBJ2-7, with D uncertain. The V gene lost 6 bases and the J gene lost 4 bases, with 13 bases spanning the gap. There are 13 residues in the CDR3. From germline, CDR1 is MNHNS and CDR2 SASEGT. CDR3 protein: CASRVSAAYEQYF. The CDR3 bases are TGTGCCAGCAGGGTCTCGGCGGCATACGAGCAGTACTTC.

This clone was recorded a few times. The J gene is TRBJ2-7, the V gene TRBV18, with 10 bases aligning to TRBD1. Looked up from germline, CDR1 is KGHSH and CDR2 is LQKENI. With V trimmed by 3 bases and J by 2 bases, 7 bases remained unmatched. This CDR3 has 16 residues. CDR3 nucleotides: TGTGCCAGCTCACCCTACACCGGGACAGGGGCCTACGAGCAGTACTTC. Protein: CASSPYTGTGAYEQYF.

The chain links TRBV18 to TRBJ2-7, with TRBD1 matching over 9 bases. Germline assignment: CDR1 KGHSH and CDR2 LQKENI. The trim removed 5 bases at V and 2 bases at J, leaving 10 bases unmatched. The CDR3 is 16 residues long. This CDR3 reads CASSSWTGETPYEQYF. The CDR3 DNA is TGTGCCAGCTCATCCTGGACAGGGGAGACCCCCTACGAGCAGTACTTC.

This sequence joins TRBV4-2 and TRBJ1-4, with D perhaps TRBD1 (5 bases). This CDR3 has 17 residues. With 1 base removed from V and 5 bases from J, the gap between germline ends came to 17 bases. Germline V gene lookup returns CDR1 LGHNA and CDR2 YNFKEQ. CDR3 sequence: CASSQVGARRGNEKLFF. Here the CDR3 DNA reads TGTGCCAGCAGCCAAGTTGGGGCTCGGAGGGGAAATGAAAAACTGTTTTTT.

This clone occurred once. The J gene is TRBJ2-7, the V gene TRBV7-2; TRBD2 might be the D (6 bases). Trimming took off 2 bases at V and 3 bases at J, with 17 bases between the two ends. Looked up from germline, CDR1 is SGHTA and CDR2 is FQGNSA. The CDR3 is 16 residues long. CDR3 in DNA: TGTGCCAGCAGCTTATTTGGGGGGATTGACCTCTACGAGCAGTACTTC. This sequence encodes CASSLFGGIDLYEQYF.

The chain joins TRBV30 to TRBJ2-7; 11 bases align to TRBD2. The J segment lost 2 bases and the V segment lost 2 bases, leaving 5 bases of the junction unmatched. The germline V gene has CDR1 GTSNPN and CDR2 SVGIG (reference sequence). The CDR3 spans 15 residues. The CDR3 protein is CAWSKPGLAAYEQYF. The CDR3 nucleotides are TGTGCCTGGAGTAAACCGGGACTAGCGGCCTACGAGCAGTACTTC. Looking up the rest from reference TRBV30 and TRBJ2-7 gives the full variable domain: SQTIHQWPATLVQPVGSPLSLECTVEGTSNPNLYWYRQAAGRGLQLLFYSVGIGQISSEVPQNLSASRPQDRQFILSSKKLLLSDSGFYLCAWSKPGLAAYEQYFGPGTRLTVT.

This clone turned up a few times. V and J are TRBV30 and TRBJ2-5; D is possibly TRBD1 (6 bases). Germline assignment: CDR1 GTSNPN and CDR2 SVGIG (reference sequence). CDR3 length: 13 residues. Trimming took off 0 bases at V and 6 bases at J, with 11 bases between the two ends. CDR3 sequence reads: CAWSVGRGQTQYF. The CDR3, as DNA: TGTGCCTGGAGTGTGGGCAGGGGCCAGACCCAGTACTTC.

The rearrangement uses TRBV7-8 and TRBJ2-7; D might be TRBD1 (6 bases). With 4 bases removed from V and 6 bases from J, the gap between germline ends came to 10 bases. The CDR3 spans 12 residues. The germline CDR1 and CDR2 sequences are SGHVS and FQNEAQ. The CDR3: CASSSDSLEQYF. DNA of the CDR3: TGTGCCAGCAGCTCGGACAGCCTCGAGCAGTACTTC.

The J gene is TRBJ2-5, the V gene TRBV6-1; D not resolved. The CDR3 covers 15 residues. Trimming shortened V by 6 bases and J by 4 bases, and 18 bases separated the two germline ends. The V gene's germline CDR1 is MNHNS and CDR2 SASEGT. The CDR3 sequence: CASRLSGVSRETQYF. The CDR3 DNA sequence: TGTGCCAGCAGACTAAGTGGTGTGAGCAGAGAGACCCAGTACTTC.

The CDR3: CASSYGTVTEAFF. The CDR3, as DNA: TGTGCCAGCAGCTACGGGACAGTTACTGAAGCTTTCTTT. The chain uses TRBV28 and TRBJ1-1; 7 nucleotides match TRBD1. Trimming at V came to 6 bases and at J to 5 bases, leaving 6 bases not matched to a gene. The CDR3 contains 13 residues. Germline V CDR1 and CDR2: MDHEN, SYDVKM.

V is TRBV18 and J is TRBJ1-2; 8 bases match TRBD1. Germline trimming cut 3 bases from V and 4 bases from J; bases unmatched to any gene: 1. The CDR3 has 13 residues. Germline CDR1 is KGHSH and CDR2 is LQKENI. CDR3 bases: TGTGCCAGCTCACCCGACAGGGGCTATGGCTACACCTTC. It specifies CASSPDRGYGYTF.

Only a few counts were recorded for this clone. V is TRBV28 and J is TRBJ1-3; unclear D gene. This CDR3 has 18 amino acids. Germline-derived CDR1 and CDR2 are MDHEN and SYDVKM. Between the trimmed V and J ends, which lost 4 bases and 0 bases, there was a span of 19 bases. The chain's CDR3 is CASSWGTLDGGSGNTIYF. The CDR3 coding sequence is TGTGCCAGCAGTTGGGGAACCTTAGACGGAGGCTCTGGAAACACCATATATTTT.

This clone has more than one count but fewer than ten. The chain uses TRBV30 and TRBJ1-1; tentative D call: TRBD1 (6 bases). The CDR3 covers 13 residues. Trimming left V 4 bases short and J 2 bases short, with 11 bases between. Germline lookup yields CDR1 GTSNPN and CDR2 SVGIG (reference sequence). This CDR3 is CAWIGTFNTEAFF. The CDR3 region has the DNA TGTGCCTGGATAGGGACATTTAACACTGAAGCTTTCTTT.

The CDR3 protein is CASSFDTEQYF. CDR3 bases: TGTGCCAGTAGTTTTGATACAGAGCAGTACTTC. This sequence joins TRBV19 and TRBJ2-7; D is unresolved. Germline CDR1 reads LNHDA; CDR2 reads SQIVND (reference sequence). The CDR3 length is 11 residues. Trimming took 5 bases from V and 7 from J, leaving 9 bases between them.